The 27 T cell receptor beta chains below were found in one sample sequenced in a study of blood T cells in healthy people across ages. Combining a sample-barcoded 5' primer with a J-beta primer mix, a second PCR ran for roughly 6 to 12 cycles. TCRdb recomputed calls from the 5' RACE reads with MiXCR, one row per CDR3 protein. Of about 1.1 million distinct CDR3 sequences detected, around two fifths appear once; the ten largest clones hold less than 15%. The specimen was blood. These receptors came from a man aged 18 to 30 in good health.

This chain uses TRBV12-3 or TRBV12-4 with TRBJ1-2; maybe TRBD1 (5 bases). The ends were cut back, 1 base at V and 7 bases at J, with 16 bases in the middle. This CDR3 contains 15 residues. The CDR3 nucleotides read TGTGCCAGCAGTTTAGTCGAAGGGGCTGCTATTGGCTACACCTTC. Its translation is CASSLVEGAAIGYTF.

The V call is TRBV6-1, the J call TRBJ2-7; unclear D gene. Germline-derived CDR1 and CDR2 are MNHNS and SASEGT. Trimming cost V 8 bases and J 4 bases, with 9 bases left between them. The CDR3 consists of 11 residues. In nucleotides, the CDR3 is TGTGCCAGCCAAGCCCTATACGAGCAGTACTTC. Protein: CASQALYEQYF.

The chain couples TRBV20-1 to TRBJ2-2, with TRBD1 identical over 9 bases. This CDR3 contains 14 residues. Germline V CDR1 and CDR2: DFQATT, SNEGSKA (reference sequence). J was trimmed by 7 bases and V by 3 bases; bases with no gene match: 6. The CDR3 region is CSASPGQGIGELFF. Written as DNA, the CDR3 is TGCAGTGCTAGTCCGGGACAGGGAATCGGGGAGCTGTTTTTT.

The genes are TRBV29-1 and TRBJ1-5; TRBD1 is a possible D gene (6 bases). The CDR3 covers 13 residues. Germline-derived CDR1 and CDR2 are SQVTM and ANQGSEA. Trimming cost V 6 bases and J 3 bases, with 12 bases left between them. Here the CDR3 reads CSVLTGPNQPQHF. The CDR3 DNA reads TGCAGCGTCCTAACAGGGCCCAATCAGCCCCAGCATTTT. The variable domain in full, with the rest retrieved from reference TRBV29-1 and TRBJ1-5, is SAVISQKPSRDICQRGTSLTIQCQVDSQVTMMFWYRQQPGQSLTLIATANQGSEATYESGFVIDKFPISRPNLTFSTLTVSNMSPEDSSIYLCSVLTGPNQPQHFGDGTRLSIL.

The V call is TRBV5-1, the J call TRBJ1-1; D uncertain. The CDR3 length is 15 residues. Trimming took off 4 bases at V and 0 bases at J, with 13 bases between the two ends. Germline CDR1 is SGHRS and CDR2 is YFSETQ. Written as DNA, the CDR3 is TGCGCCAGCAGCGGCGTCAGTGACATGAACACTGAAGCTTTCTTT. It specifies CASSGVSDMNTEAFF.

The V and J genes are TRBV5-1 and TRBJ1-4; 9 bases are shared with TRBD1. Unmatched junction bases numbered 3, after V lost 3 bases and J lost 6 bases. This CDR3 is built from 14 residues. Germline lookup yields CDR1 SGHRS and CDR2 YFSETQ. The chain's CDR3 is CASSSRQGDEKLFF. In nucleotides, the CDR3 is TGCGCCAGCAGCTCTCGACAGGGGGATGAAAAACTGTTTTTT.

This clonotype has just a few counts. The chain recombines TRBV7-2 with TRBJ2-3; TRBD2 matches 11 bases. The CDR3 runs 18 residues. Looked up from germline, CDR1 is SGHTA and CDR2 is FQGNSA. Trimming cost V 5 bases and J 1 base; bases outside gene matches: 11. The CDR3 region has the DNA TGTGCCAGCAGCACCCACCTCTTACTAGCGGGGGGCACAGATACGCAGTATTTT. Its translation is CASSTHLLLAGGTDTQYF.

This chain connects TRBV28 to TRBJ2-1; TRBD2 might be the D (5 bases). CDR3 length: 15 amino acids. Germline assignment: CDR1 MDHEN and CDR2 SYDVKM. Trimming took off 7 bases at V and 5 bases at J, with 18 bases between the two ends. The CDR3 spells CASTLFEGSHNEQFF. CDR3 coding DNA: TGTGCCAGCACCCTTTTTGAGGGCTCACACAATGAGCAGTTCTTC.

In this sample, this clonotype turned up a few times. The V gene is TRBV6-2 or TRBV6-3, the J gene TRBJ2-2; 8 nucleotides align to TRBD1. Unmatched junction bases numbered 5, after V lost 8 bases and J lost 3 bases. The CDR3 is 14 residues long. CDR1 is MNHEY, CDR2 SVGEGT, per germline. CDR3 protein: CASDRGLDTGELFF. In DNA form, the CDR3 reads TGTGCCAGCGACAGGGGTCTCGACACCGGGGAGCTGTTTTTT.

The rearrangement uses TRBV5-1 and TRBJ1-2; weak D call: TRBD1 (6 bases). V lost 4 bases to trimming and J lost 8 bases, with 21 bases between them. This CDR3 has 15 residues. CDR1 is SGHRS, CDR2 YFSETQ, per germline. For the CDR3, the DNA is TGCGCCAGCAGCCCAAACCACAGGGATGCGGGCGGCTACACCTTC. This translates into CASSPNHRDAGGYTF. Together with reference TRBV5-1 and TRBJ1-2, the CDR3 gives the full variable domain: KAGVTQTPRYLIKTRGQQVTLSCSPISGHRSVSWYQQTPGQGLQFLFEYFSETQRNKGNFPGRFSGRQFSNSRSEMNVSTLELGDSALYLCASSPNHRDAGGYTFGSGTRLTVV.

The chain uses TRBV3-1 and TRBJ1-1; D gene unclear. The CDR3 is 14 residues long. Germline CDR1 reads LGHDT; CDR2 reads YNNKEL (reference sequence). The V gene lost 4 bases and the J gene lost 3 bases, with 12 bases spanning the gap. CDR3 DNA: TGTGCCAGCAGCCCTCCCGAGAGGTACACTGAAGCTTTCTTT. Protein: CASSPPERYTEAFF.

The genes are TRBV21-1 and TRBJ1-5; the table names TRBD1, a call not compared with the DNA. TRBV21-1 is an annotated pseudogene. The CDR3 has 10 amino acids. CDR3 coding DNA: TGTGCCAGCAACGGACATGCCCAGCATTTT. Translation gives CASNGHAQHF.

The V and J genes are TRBV20-1 and TRBJ1-4; 9 nucleotides agree with TRBD1. CDR1 is DFQATT, CDR2 SNEGSKA, per germline (reference sequence). J gave up 5 bases and V 1 base, and 5 bases lay outside the gene matches. The CDR3 is 15 amino acids. The CDR3 DNA reads as TGCAGTGCTAGAGGGACAGGGGCCCTCAATGAAAAACTGTTTTTT. Protein product: CSARGTGALNEKLFF.

The V gene is TRBV7-3, the J gene TRBJ2-3; a weak D match, TRBD1 (5 bases). The V gene lost 3 bases and the J gene lost 4 bases, with 14 bases spanning the gap. The CDR3 totals 15 residues. Germline values: CDR1 SGHTA, CDR2 FQGTGA. In DNA form, the CDR3 reads TGTGCCAGCAGCTTCCAGGGTCTCGAGGCAGATACGCAGTATTTT. Protein sequence: CASSFQGLEADTQYF. The whole variable domain, filled in from reference TRBV7-3 and TRBJ2-3, reads GAGVSQTPSNKVTEKGKYVELRCDPISGHTALYWYRQSLGQGPEFLIYFQGTGAADDSGLPNDRFFAVRPEGSVSTLKIQRTERGDSAVYLCASSFQGLEADTQYFGPGTRLTVL.

This clonotype came up a few times. V gene TRBV27 combines with J gene TRBJ1-2; 8 bases agree with TRBD1. Germline lookup yields CDR1 MNHEY and CDR2 SMNVEV (reference sequence). This CDR3 contains 17 residues. V lost 6 bases to trimming and J lost 1 base; unmatched junction nucleotides: 13. The DNA for the CDR3 is TGTGCCAGCAGCTTTCGGGGCAGGGGGCCAATTAACTATGGCTACACCTTC. It translates to CASSFRGRGPINYGYTF.

This clonotype was counted a single time. One end of the junction is discordant with germline, which a read error may explain. This rearrangement joins TRBV7-9 to TRBJ2-3, with 7 nucleotides matching TRBD1. CDR3 length: 14 residues. Germline loops: CDR1 SEHNR, CDR2 FQNEAQ (reference sequence). CDR3 region: CAGSRTGSTDTQYF. DNA for the CDR3: TGTGCCGGCAGCCGGACAGGTAGCACAGATACGCAGTATTTT.

A remark on this clonotype: A much larger clone differs by one base, so this may be a read error. The chain couples TRBV7-9 to TRBJ1-5; a weak D match, TRBD1 (5 bases). This CDR3 has 13 amino acids. Germline lookup yields CDR1 SEHNR and CDR2 FQNEAQ (reference sequence). Here the CDR3 DNA reads TGTGCCGGCAGCTCCCCAGGGAATCAGCCCCAGCATTTT. It encodes CAGSSPGNQPQHF. The variable domain in full, with the rest retrieved from reference TRBV7-9 and TRBJ1-5, is DTGVSQNPRHKITKRGQNVTFRCDPISEHNRLYWYRQTLGQGPEFLTYFQNEAQLEKSRLLSDRFSAERPKGSFSTLEIQRTEQGDSAMYLCAGSSPGNQPQHFGDGTRLSIL.

This chain connects TRBV9 to TRBJ1-2; a weak D match, TRBD1 (5 bases). The germline gives CDR1 SGDLS, CDR2 YYNGEE. Trimming took off 4 bases at V and 7 bases at J, with 17 bases between the two ends. The CDR3 extends over 14 amino acids. CDR3 sequence: CASSYYPGDGGYTF. CDR3 DNA: TGTGCCAGCAGCTATTATCCGGGGGACGGTGGCTACACCTTC.

V and J are TRBV7-2 and TRBJ2-5, with 8 positions matching TRBD2. The CDR3 spans 15 residues. CDR1 is SGHTA and CDR2 is FQGNSA in the germline V gene. The trim removed 2 bases at V and 11 bases at J, leaving 13 bases unmatched. The CDR3 DNA follows: TGTGCCAGCAGCTTAATAGCGGGGATAAACAATGAGCAGTACTTC. Protein sequence: CASSLIAGINNEQYF.

The chain has TRBV14 and TRBJ2-5; 9 positions match TRBD1. The V segment lost 0 bases and the J segment 5 bases; nucleotides outside the gene matches: 4. CDR1 is SGHDN, CDR2 FVKESK, per germline. The CDR3 length is 15 residues. The CDR3 DNA is TGTGCCAGCAGCCAAGATACAGGGGGCACGGAGACCCAGTACTTC. Residues: CASSQDTGGTETQYF. The full variable domain, in which reference TRBV14 and TRBJ2-5 provide the parts outside the CDR3, is EAGVTQFPSHSVIEKGQTVTLRCDPISGHDNLYWYRRVMGKEIKFLLHFVKESKQDESGMPNNRFLAERTGGTYSTLKVQPAELEDSGVYFCASSQDTGGTETQYFGPGTRLLVL.

This rearrangement joins TRBV12-3 or TRBV12-4 to TRBJ1-3, with a weak D call TRBD1 (5 bases). V was pared by 5 bases and J by 4 bases, with 12 bases between. This CDR3 comprises 14 residues. CDR3 DNA sequence: TGTGCCAGCAGTGCAGGGACTCCGGGAAACACCATATATTTT. This sequence encodes CASSAGTPGNTIYF.

V usage is TRBV20-1 and J usage is TRBJ1-1; D is unresolved. Between the trimmed V and J ends, which lost 6 bases and 4 bases, there was a span of 9 bases. This CDR3 has 11 amino acids. CDR1 DFQATT and CDR2 SNEGSKA come from the germline V gene (reference sequence). The CDR3 reads CSALLGTEAFF. CDR3 bases: TGCAGTGCCCTCTTGGGCACTGAAGCTTTCTTT.

Of note for this clonotype: A much larger clone differs from this one at a single base, so this may be a read error. The V and J genes are TRBV7-2 and TRBJ2-3; D unclear. CDR3 length equals 13 residues. Per germline, CDR1 SGHTA and CDR2 FQGNSA. CDR3 DNA: TGTGCCAGCACCTTACTTGCCACAGATACGCAGTATTTT. Translated, it gives CASTLLATDTQYF. Complete variable domain (other parts from reference TRBV7-2 and TRBJ2-3): GAGVSQSPSNKVTEKGKDVELRCDPISGHTALYWYRQSLGQGLEFLIYFQGNSAPDKSGLPSDRFSAERTGGSVSTLTIQRTQQEDSAVYLCASTLLATDTQYFGPGTRLTVL.

This clonotype was seen more than once but under ten times. J is TRBJ2-7 and V is TRBV11-2, with D hard to call. Germline V gene data show CDR1 as SGHAT and CDR2 as FQNNGV. V lost 1 base and J 7 bases, leaving 11 bases between the germline ends. This CDR3 is 13 amino acids long. CDR3 amino acids: CASSLVSYNEQYF. In nucleotides, the CDR3 is TGTGCCAGCAGCTTAGTTTCTTACAATGAGCAGTACTTC.

The genes are TRBV6-2 or TRBV6-3 and TRBJ2-7; D not certain. TRBJ2-5 matches the DNA end more closely, so the J call is doubtful. Germline-derived CDR1 and CDR2 are MNHEY and SVGEGT. The CDR3 extends over 14 amino acids. The CDR3 nucleotides read TGTGCCAGCAGTGATAGAGGTCCGAGGGAGACCCAGTACTTC. It is translated as CASSDRGPRETQYF.

This clonotype appeared a few times. In nucleotides, the CDR3 is TGCAGTGCTAGAGAGACAGGGGGCGGCGATCAGCCCCAGCATTTT. Residues: CSARETGGGDQPQHF. The chain has TRBV20-1 and TRBJ1-5; 10 bases match TRBD1. This CDR3 comprises 15 residues. The V gene's germline CDR1 is DFQATT and CDR2 SNEGSKA (reference sequence). V shed 0 bases, J shed 5 bases, and the junction held 4 bases outside the gene matches.

The CDR3 spells CASTQAPPGNTDTQYF. The CDR3 nucleotides read TGTGCCAGCACCCAAGCCCCCCCCGGGAACACAGATACGCAGTATTTT. This chain connects TRBV7-2 to TRBJ2-3, with D perhaps matching TRBD2 (5 bases). The CDR3 is 16 amino acids. Trimming stripped 7 bases from V and 2 bases from J, with 19 bases between. Germline lookup yields CDR1 SGHTA and CDR2 FQGNSA.